Below, 17 T cell receptor beta chains from the same sample are listed, as sequenced in a study of PD-1 blockade in mismatch repair-deficient tumors. Produced via immunoSEQ multiplex PCR; TCRdb's table is partial and in-frame only. The sample yields 15,000 to 20,000 clones, about 80% seen once. Sequenced here: PBMCs, sampled roughly 24 weeks after starting pembrolizumab. Receptor source: an adult with mismatch repair-deficient cancer.

CDR3 amino acids: CASSPGLAGYNEQFF. CDR3 nucleotides: TGTGCCAGCAGCCCGGGACTAGCGGGGTACAATGAGCAGTTCTTC. This chain joins TRBV7-3 and TRBJ2-1, with 13 bases identical to TRBD2. The germline gives CDR1 SGHTA, CDR2 FQGTGA. The CDR3 has 15 amino acids. V trimming: 5 bases; J trimming: 4 bases; junction bases outside the gene matches: 2.

The V gene is TRBV7-6, the J gene TRBJ1-1; 10 nucleotides match TRBD1. V lost 1 base to trimming and J lost 5 bases; unmatched junction nucleotides: 13. Germline assignment: CDR1 SGHVS and CDR2 FNYEAQ. The CDR3 is 18 amino acids. This chain's CDR3 is CASSLEAFTGTGVTEAFF. The CDR3, as DNA: TGTGCCAGCAGCTTAGAGGCTTTTACCGGGACAGGGGTAACTGAAGCTTTCTTT.

The rearrangement uses TRBV6-5 and TRBJ2-1, with 8 bases that match TRBD1. CDR3 length: 15 residues. From germline, CDR1 is MNHEY and CDR2 SVGAGI. Unmatched junction bases numbered 6, after V lost 4 bases and J lost 4 bases. The CDR3 DNA is TGTGCCAGCAGTTGGGCAGGGGGCTCATACAATGAGCAGTTCTTC. It is translated as CASSWAGGSYNEQFF.

The gene calls are TRBV4-1 and TRBJ2-3; D uncertain. The germline V gene has CDR1 MGHRA and CDR2 YSYEKL. The CDR3 has 15 residues. Trimming removed 0 bases from V and 4 bases from J, with 11 bases in between. CDR3 residues: CASSQDWRTADTQYF. In nucleotides, the CDR3 is TGCGCCAGCAGCCAAGATTGGAGAACCGCAGATACGCAGTATTTT.

This clone was observed once. For the CDR3, the DNA is TGTGCCAGTAGTCCCCGGGGGGGCAATGAGCAGTTCTTC. Translation gives CASSPRGGNEQFF. The chain combines TRBV19 with TRBJ2-1; 8 nucleotides align to TRBD2. The V gene end was trimmed by 5 bases and the J gene end by 6 bases; junction bases not matched to a gene: 3. Germline CDR1 is LNHDA and CDR2 is SQIVND (reference sequence). This CDR3 is built from 13 residues. The whole variable domain, filled in from reference TRBV19 and TRBJ2-1, reads DGGITQSPKYLFRKEGQNVTLSCEQNLNHDAMYWYRQDPGQGLRLIYYSQIVNDFQKGDIAEGYSVSREKKESFPLTVTSAQKNPTAFYLCASSPRGGNEQFFGPGTRLTVL.

The rearrangement links TRBV7-2 to TRBJ2-1, with 12 bases identical to TRBD2. The CDR3 sequence is 19 residues long. In germline, CDR1 is SGHTA, CDR2 FQGNSA. Trimming removed 2 bases from V and 4 bases from J; junction bases left unmatched: 12. Here the CDR3 reads CASSLQPPRLAGEYNEQFF. CDR3 nucleotide sequence: TGTGCCAGCAGCTTACAGCCCCCTAGACTAGCGGGAGAATACAATGAGCAGTTCTTC.

This chain connects TRBV9 to TRBJ2-5; 10 bases align to TRBD2. The V and J ends lost 0 bases and 3 bases, in that order; junction bases with no gene match: 2. Germline assignment: CDR1 SGDLS and CDR2 YYNGEE. The CDR3 contains 15 residues. The CDR3, as DNA: TGTGCCAGCAGCGTAGGAAGCGGGAGGGAAGAGACCCAGTACTTC. Its translation: CASSVGSGREETQYF.

This rearrangement joins TRBV9 to TRBJ2-6, with D maybe TRBD2 (5 bases). CDR1 and CDR2 (germline): SGDLS, YYNGEE. There are 15 residues in the CDR3. Trimming cost V 0 bases and J 1 base, with 5 bases left between them. The CDR3 DNA reads as TGTGCCAGCAGCGTAGGGGAGTCTGGGGCCAACGTCCTGACTTTC. Its protein is CASSVGESGANVLTF.

V is TRBV11-2 and J is TRBJ2-2; unclear D gene. The CDR3 has 14 amino acids. Per the germline V gene, CDR1 is SGHAT and CDR2 is FQNNGV. The ends were cut back, 1 base at V and 6 bases at J, with 9 bases in the middle. The CDR3 region has the DNA TGTGCCAGCAGCTTAGCTTCGAGAGCCGGGGAGCTGTTTTTT. Its protein product is CASSLASRAGELFF.

This chain connects TRBV5-1 to TRBJ2-6; 7 bases fit TRBD1. This CDR3 is 17 amino acids long. CDR1 is SGHRS and CDR2 is YFSETQ in the germline V gene. The V gene end was trimmed by 1 base and the J gene end by 2 bases; junction bases not matched to a gene: 6. The CDR3 sequence: CASSLRTGGTGANVLTF. The CDR3, as DNA: TGCGCCAGCAGCTTGCGGACAGGTGGGACTGGGGCCAACGTCCTGACTTTC.

The chain is built from TRBV27 and TRBJ1-2, with 9 nucleotides matching TRBD1. CDR1 and CDR2 from the germline V gene are MNHEY and SMNVEV (reference sequence). The V and J ends lost 2 bases and 2 bases, in that order; junction bases with no gene match: 3. The CDR3 has 15 residues. CDR3 coding DNA: TGTGCCAGCAGTTTAGGTGGGACAGGGAACTATGGCTACACCTTC. Its protein product is CASSLGGTGNYGYTF.

This chain connects TRBV27 to TRBJ2-3; TRBD2 aligns across 11 bases. Germline V gene data show CDR1 as MNHEY and CDR2 as SMNVEV (reference sequence). CDR3 length: 16 amino acids. Trimming took 5 bases from V and 2 from J; bases not matched to a gene: 6. The CDR3 loop reads CASSPGTSGLTDTQYF. The CDR3 nucleotides are TGTGCCAGCAGTCCCGGGACTAGCGGACTCACAGATACGCAGTATTTT.

This sequence joins TRBV7-3 and TRBJ2-7; D is undetermined. The CDR3 covers 13 residues. Germline-derived CDR1 and CDR2 are SGHTA and FQGTGA. V was pared by 2 bases and J by 0 bases, with 5 bases between. The CDR3 sequence is CASSLSNSYEQYF. The DNA of the CDR3 is TGTGCCAGCAGCTTATCAAACTCCTACGAGCAGTACTTC.

The V call is TRBV30, the J call TRBJ2-7; 10 nucleotides agree with TRBD2. The CDR3 runs to 17 residues. The germline V gene has CDR1 GTSNPN and CDR2 SVGIG (reference sequence). V was pared by 2 bases and J by 3 bases, with 13 bases of the junction left unmatched. CDR3 DNA sequence: TGTGCCTGGAGTTCTACTCGGACTAGCGGAGCCCTCTACGAGCAGTACTTC. As protein: CAWSSTRTSGALYEQYF.

This clone was observed a handful of times. The chain employs TRBV29-1 and TRBJ2-7; tentatively, D is TRBD2 (6 bases). CDR3 length: 11 residues. The V gene lost 7 bases and the J gene lost 6 bases, with 13 bases spanning the gap. CDR1 is SQVTM, CDR2 ANQGSEA, per germline. DNA for the CDR3: TGCAGCGCGGGGGAGCGGTTCGAGCAGTACTTC. It translates to CSAGERFEQYF.

The chain links TRBV6-6 to TRBJ1-5; D gene ambiguous. The CDR3 sequence is 15 residues long. CDR1 and CDR2 (germline): MNHNY, SVGAGI (reference sequence). V was cut by 6 bases and J by 4 bases, with 16 bases left in between. CDR3 in DNA: TGTGCCAGCAGCCCACAGAATCGGGGAAATCAGCCCCAGCATTTT. It translates to CASSPQNRGNQPQHF.

The chain employs TRBV7-2 and TRBJ2-3; 10 bases align to TRBD2. The CDR3 runs 16 residues. Germline-derived CDR1 and CDR2 are SGHTA and FQGNSA. The V and J ends lost 1 base and 1 base, in that order; junction bases with no gene match: 2. As DNA, the CDR3 is TGTGCCAGCAGCTTAGGTCTAGCGGGAGGCACAGATACGCAGTATTTT. Protein: CASSLGLAGGTDTQYF. Variable domain in full (rest from reference TRBV7-2 and TRBJ2-3): GAGVSQSPSNKVTEKGKDVELRCDPISGHTALYWYRQSLGQGLEFLIYFQGNSAPDKSGLPSDRFSAERTGGSVSTLTIQRTQQEDSAVYLCASSLGLAGGTDTQYFGPGTRLTVL.